The clone carrying this T cell receptor beta chain was recorded a few times. Its specificity is not known. These data are taken from a study of response to subunit inactivated influenza vaccine. One entry per CDR3 protein, called by TCRdb with MiXCR from the RT-PCR reads. Here the sample spans 450,000 to 600,000 distinct CDR3 sequences, roughly 7.6% being singletons. General observations from the study: The study's authors posited that every seasonal influenza vaccination enlists few new T cells.

Trimming at V came to 5 bases and at J to 3 bases, leaving 5 bases not matched to a gene. This CDR3 has 15 amino acids. CDR1 is SGHRS, CDR2 YFSETQ, per germline. The sequenced sample was PBMCs from blood, obtained less than 30 months after vaccination. The TCR originated in a man between 50 and 70 years old who received an inactivated influenza vaccine. This chain uses TRBV5-1 with TRBJ2-5; 12 nucleotides agree with TRBD2. CDR3 sequence: CASRYRTSGEETQYF. CDR3 sequence (DNA): TGCGCCAGCAGGTACCGGACTAGCGGGGAAGAGACCCAGTACTTC.